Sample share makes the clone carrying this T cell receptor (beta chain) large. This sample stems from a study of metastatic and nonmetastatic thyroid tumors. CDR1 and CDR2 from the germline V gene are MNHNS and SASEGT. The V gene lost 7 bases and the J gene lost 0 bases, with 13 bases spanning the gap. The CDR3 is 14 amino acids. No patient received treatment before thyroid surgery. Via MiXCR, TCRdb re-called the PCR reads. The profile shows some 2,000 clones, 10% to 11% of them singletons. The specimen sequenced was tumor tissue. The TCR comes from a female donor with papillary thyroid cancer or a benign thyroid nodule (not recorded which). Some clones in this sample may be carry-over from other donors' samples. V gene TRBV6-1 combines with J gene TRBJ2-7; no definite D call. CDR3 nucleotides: TGTGCCAGCACTATGGATCCGGGCTCCTACGAGCAGTACTTC. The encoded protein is CASTMDPGSYEQYF.